Listed here are 22 T cell receptor beta chains from one sample, sequenced in a study of shared clonotypes between healthy human individuals. Profiling relied on immunoSEQ multiplex PCR, and the TCRdb table lists in-frame clones only, not all of them. There are roughly 1.4 million clones in the sample; 98% to 99% occur only once, and roughly 0.35% lies in the top ten. The sample was naive CD4+ T cells sorted from blood. Subset denoted: CD45RA+ positively selected. These receptors were obtained from a man between 25 and 39 years old in good health.

Concerning this clone: Different DNA sequences within this sample yield the same CDR3. The V and J genes are TRBV9 and TRBJ2-7; 10 nucleotides align to TRBD1. With V trimmed by 0 bases and J by 3 bases, 3 bases remained unmatched. Germline V gives CDR1 SGDLS, CDR2 YYNGEE. The CDR3 sequence is 15 residues long. In DNA form, the CDR3 reads TGTGCCAGCAGCGTAGGACAGGGGGCGGTCTACGAGCAGTACTTC. It encodes CASSVGQGAVYEQYF.

The V gene is TRBV4-3, the J gene TRBJ2-1; D gene uncertain. V was shortened by 0 bases and J by 8 bases, with 8 bases between the two germline ends. The germline V gene encodes CDR1 LGHNA and CDR2 YSLEER. The CDR3 loop spans 13 amino acids. The CDR3 coding sequence is TGCGCCAGCAGCCAAGATTCTTGGGATGAGCAGTTCTTC. Amino acids: CASSQDSWDEQFF.

The chain carries TRBV5-1 and TRBJ2-7; 7 bases line up with TRBD2. V lost 1 base to trimming and J lost 5 bases; unmatched junction nucleotides: 15. CDR3 size: 17 residues. Germline CDR1 reads SGHRS; CDR2 reads YFSETQ. The DNA of the CDR3 is TGCGCCAGCAGCTTGAGGTCTAGCGGAAACATGGTCAACGAGCAGTACTTC. It translates to CASSLRSSGNMVNEQYF. Using reference TRBV5-1 and TRBJ2-7 for the parts outside the CDR3, the full variable domain is KAGVTQTPRYLIKTRGQQVTLSCSPISGHRSVSWYQQTPGQGLQFLFEYFSETQRNKGNFPGRFSGRQFSNSRSEMNVSTLELGDSALYLCASSLRSSGNMVNEQYFGPGTRLTVT.

V gene TRBV19 combines with J gene TRBJ2-7, with 8 bases aligning to TRBD1. V trimming: 5 bases; J trimming: 7 bases; junction bases outside the gene matches: 7. This CDR3 is built from 13 residues. Germline V lookup: CDR1 LNHDA, CDR2 SQIVND (reference sequence). The CDR3 region has the DNA TGTGCCAGTAGTTACAGGGGGTTCGATGAGCAGTACTTC. Encoded protein: CASSYRGFDEQYF.

A single count supports this clone. The chain has TRBV29-1 and TRBJ1-2; D uncertain. Per the germline V gene, CDR1 is SQVTM and CDR2 is ANQGSEA. This CDR3 has 10 amino acids. V gave up 3 bases and J gave up 7 bases, with 6 bases separating them. CDR3 amino acids: CSVDAVGYTF. CDR3 nucleotide sequence: TGCAGCGTTGACGCCGTTGGCTACACCTTC.

The chain employs TRBV5-1 and TRBJ2-1; 12 bases line up with TRBD1. The CDR3 consists of 17 residues. The J segment lost 6 bases and the V segment lost 4 bases, leaving 11 bases of the junction unmatched. Germline V lookup: CDR1 SGHRS, CDR2 YFSETQ. CDR3 in DNA: TGCGCCAGCAGCCCTTCCTCCGGGACAGGGGGCGCCAATGAGCAGTTCTTC. It encodes CASSPSSGTGGANEQFF.

With regard to this clone: At one end the junction does not follow the germline gene, possibly because of a read error. V is TRBV7-7 and J is TRBJ2-2; weak D call: TRBD2 (6 bases). Germline V lookup: CDR1 SSHAT, CDR2 FNYEAQ (reference sequence). This CDR3 contains 14 residues. CDR3 nucleotides: TGTGCTAGCAGCCCCGGAGGGGTCACCGGGGAGCTGTTTTTT. It yields the protein CASSPGGVTGELFF.

The genes are TRBV7-9 and TRBJ1-5, with D perhaps TRBD1 (5 bases). The CDR3 is made up of 16 amino acids. The germline V and J ends were trimmed by 5 bases and 3 bases, with 17 bases remaining between them. Germline values: CDR1 SEHNR, CDR2 FQNEAQ (reference sequence). The DNA of the CDR3 is TGTGCCAGCAGCCCAGGGCCAGGGAAGGACAATCAGCCCCAGCATTTT. As protein: CASSPGPGKDNQPQHF. Combining the CDR3 with reference TRBV7-9 and TRBJ1-5 gives the whole variable domain DTGVSQNPRHKITKRGQNVTFRCDPISEHNRLYWYRQTLGQGPEFLTYFQNEAQLEKSRLLSDRFSAERPKGSFSTLEIQRTEQGDSAMYLCASSPGPGKDNQPQHFGDGTRLSIL.

The J gene is TRBJ2-7, the V gene TRBV7-8; D ambiguous. CDR1 is SGHVS, CDR2 FQNEAQ, per germline. The CDR3 is made up of 12 amino acids. V was shortened by 1 base and J by 7 bases, with 8 bases between the two germline ends. CDR3 in amino acids: CASSLESGEQYF. The DNA of the CDR3 is TGTGCCAGCAGCTTAGAATCTGGAGAGCAGTACTTC.

This sequence joins TRBV2 and TRBJ2-5; TRBD1 matches 10 bases. V lost 6 bases, J lost 6 bases, and 4 bases stayed unmatched. CDR1 is SNHLY and CDR2 is FYNNEI in the germline V gene. The CDR3 totals 13 residues. The CDR3 region is CASSDRGQQTQYF. For the CDR3, the DNA is TGTGCCAGCAGCGACAGGGGGCAACAGACCCAGTACTTC.

The chain carries TRBV7-6 and TRBJ2-1, with 11 bases matching TRBD2. The CDR3 contains 16 residues. V shed 4 bases and J 2 bases; nucleotides not matched to a gene: 4. Germline values: CDR1 SGHVS, CDR2 FNYEAQ. The CDR3 loop is CASSSLAGGPYNEQFF. DNA for the CDR3: TGTGCCAGCAGCTCATTAGCGGGAGGGCCCTACAATGAGCAGTTCTTC.

This clone showed up just once. The rearrangement uses TRBV11-2 and TRBJ2-1; D is uncertain. CDR1 is SGHAT, CDR2 FQNNGV, per germline. The germline V and J ends were trimmed by 2 bases and 0 bases, with 8 bases remaining between them. The CDR3 length is 15 residues. The CDR3 is CASSLSRSSYNEQFF. The CDR3 nucleotides are TGTGCCAGCAGCTTATCTAGGAGCTCCTACAATGAGCAGTTCTTC.

This chain links TRBV5-8 with TRBJ2-7; TRBD1 aligns across 9 bases. The CDR3 has 15 residues. After removal of 4 bases from V and 7 bases from J, the junction contained 12 bases not matched to a gene. The germline gives CDR1 SGHTS, CDR2 YDEGEE. CDR3 bases: TGTGCCAGCAGCCGGCAGGACAGGGGCCCGGCGGAGCAGTACTTC. Translating it yields CASSRQDRGPAEQYF.

The chain is built from TRBV5-1 and TRBJ2-5; 8 positions agree with TRBD2. The V gene's germline CDR1 is SGHRS and CDR2 YFSETQ. The CDR3 contains 12 residues. The junction had 1 base not matched to a gene; V was cut back by 4 bases and J by 5 bases. The CDR3 here is CASSPGGETQYF. In DNA form, the CDR3 reads TGCGCCAGCAGCCCGGGAGGGGAGACCCAGTACTTC.

The chain links TRBV19 to TRBJ2-7; a weak D match, TRBD2 (5 bases). The germline V gene has CDR1 LNHDA and CDR2 SQIVND (reference sequence). This CDR3 has 14 amino acids. Trimming stripped 0 bases from V and 9 bases from J, with 15 bases between. CDR3 in amino acids: CASSIDLPTGRQYF. The DNA for the CDR3 is TGTGCCAGTAGTATAGATCTGCCCACGGGAAGGCAGTACTTC.

The V gene is TRBV10-3, the J gene TRBJ2-7, with 7 positions matching TRBD1. The V gene end was trimmed by 2 bases and the J gene end by 0 bases; junction bases not matched to a gene: 7. Germline V lookup: CDR1 ENHRY, CDR2 SYGVKD. This CDR3 is 16 amino acids long. The CDR3 coding sequence is TGTGCCATCAGTGAGACCAAGGGACAGTACTCCTACGAGCAGTACTTC. This translates into CAISETKGQYSYEQYF.

The chain uses TRBV5-1 and TRBJ2-3; 7 positions match TRBD2. J lost 6 bases, V lost 1 base, and 11 bases had no gene match. The CDR3 totals 16 residues. CDR1 is SGHRS, CDR2 YFSETQ, per germline. The CDR3 loop reads CASSLKLAIKGDTQYF. The DNA of the CDR3 is TGCGCCAGCAGCTTGAAACTAGCGATCAAGGGGGATACGCAGTATTTT. Full variable domain (missing parts from reference TRBV5-1 and TRBJ2-3): KAGVTQTPRYLIKTRGQQVTLSCSPISGHRSVSWYQQTPGQGLQFLFEYFSETQRNKGNFPGRFSGRQFSNSRSEMNVSTLELGDSALYLCASSLKLAIKGDTQYFGPGTRLTVL.

CDR3 sequence reads: CASSLGIELAFF. CDR3 coding DNA: TGTGCCAGCAGCTTGGGGATTGAGTTAGCTTTCTTT. The chain couples TRBV5-5 to TRBJ1-1; D ambiguous. The germline V gene has CDR1 SGHKS and CDR2 YYEKEE (reference sequence). V lost 0 bases to trimming and J lost 10 bases, with 10 bases between them. The CDR3 is 12 amino acids.

This clone appeared a single time. This chain uses TRBV25-1 with TRBJ1-5; TRBD1 might be the D (5 bases). CDR3 length: 14 amino acids. Germline CDR1 MGHDK, CDR2 SYGVNS. Trimming removed 5 bases at V and 4 bases at J, with 12 bases between. The chain's CDR3 is CASSQGGGNQPQHF. CDR3 nucleotides: TGTGCCAGCAGTCAAGGCGGGGGTAATCAGCCCCAGCATTTT.

The chain recombines TRBV5-1 with TRBJ2-3; no clear D gene. Trimming removed 4 bases from V and 0 bases from J, with 12 bases in between. Germline V gene lookup returns CDR1 SGHRS and CDR2 YFSETQ. The CDR3 extends over 15 amino acids. CDR3 protein: CASSLKDMSTDTQYF. For the CDR3, the DNA is TGCGCCAGCAGCCTGAAGGATATGAGCACAGATACGCAGTATTTT.

The chain links TRBV5-4 to TRBJ1-1; D unresolved. The V end was cut by 0 bases, the J end by 5 bases, with 14 bases between. Germline CDR1 and CDR2: SGHNT and YYREEE (reference sequence). The CDR3 runs 15 residues. CDR3 residues: CASSLGGILTTEAFF. The CDR3 DNA reads TGTGCCAGCAGCTTGGGAGGGATACTGACAACTGAAGCTTTCTTT.

The J gene is TRBJ2-3, the V gene TRBV28, with TRBD2 matching over 11 bases. Germline values: CDR1 MDHEN, CDR2 SYDVKM. The CDR3 is 15 amino acids. With 5 bases clipped from V and 6 bases from J, the junction kept 7 bases outside the gene matches. The CDR3 sequence is CASSRSGRASDTQYF. CDR3 bases: TGTGCCAGCAGTCGTAGCGGGAGGGCAAGCGATACGCAGTATTTT.